This TCR beta chain was profiled in a study of T-cell memory formation after mild COVID-19. Overall study: Largely donor-specific TCR clusters were found.

Comments on this clonotype: Its antigen is not identified.

The V end lost 0 bases, the J end lost 4 bases, and 15 bases lay between the germline ends. The germline CDR1 and CDR2 sequences are LNHNV and YYDKDF (reference sequence). This CDR3 has 16 amino acids. TCRdb passed the 5' RACE reads through MiXCR, listing each CDR3 protein once. The table includes 270,000 or so distinct CDR3 sequences, roughly 17% detected once. Overall study findings and caveats: Day 15 to 85 contracting clones showed balanced CD4/CD8; day 15 to 37 expanders favored CD4+. Some responding clones appeared in pre-infection memory, suggesting cross-reactive memory joined. Among contracting clones, CD4+ were mainly CM/EM and CD8+ enriched in EMRA.

Sequencing input: PBMCs or a T cell subset sorted from them (not recorded which). The clonotype comes from a young man who had mild COVID-19 (a few samples of this study predate the infection). Cell type and time point are not known. The V gene is TRBV15, the J gene TRBJ1-2; D is uncertain. CDR3 residues: CATSRDDPAQSYGYTF. The CDR3, as DNA: TGTGCCACCAGCAGAGACGACCCGGCACAGAGCTATGGCTACACCTTC.